Listed here are 30 T cell receptor beta chains from one sample, sequenced in a study of CD8+ T cells in alopecia areata. Sequencing templates came from extracted RNA that was reverse transcribed into cDNA. Profiling relied on immunoSEQ multiplex PCR, and the TCRdb table lists in-frame clones only, not all of them. The sample has 90,000 to 150,000 clones; more than 30% are singletons. Sample: CD4+ T cells sorted from blood. All receptors come from a human donor with alopecia areata.

This clone has a single count. The chain joins TRBV4-2 to TRBJ2-3; 8 bases map to TRBD2. V dropped 6 bases and J dropped 0; count of bases not matched to a gene: 5. Germline CDR1 and CDR2: LGHNA and YNFKEQ. The CDR3 extends over 15 amino acids. The CDR3 here is CASSLSGTSTDTQYF. The CDR3 DNA follows: TGTGCCAGCAGTCTTAGCGGGACTAGCACAGATACGCAGTATTTT.

This clone was picked up a small number of times. The chain joins TRBV7-9 to TRBJ2-5; D may be TRBD1 (6 bases). Germline V lookup: CDR1 SEHNR, CDR2 FQNEAQ (reference sequence). CDR3 length: 16 amino acids. The germline V and J ends were trimmed by 4 bases and 4 bases, with 19 bases remaining between them. In nucleotides, the CDR3 is TGTGCCAGCAGCTCAACACAGGGTGAAACAGGAGAGACCCAGTACTTC. Its translation: CASSSTQGETGETQYF. The whole variable domain, remainder taken from reference TRBV7-9 and TRBJ2-5, is DTGVSQNPRHKITKRGQNVTFRCDPISEHNRLYWYRQTLGQGPEFLTYFQNEAQLEKSRLLSDRFSAERPKGSFSTLEIQRTEQGDSAMYLCASSSTQGETGETQYFGPGTRLLVL.

The chain is built from TRBV30 and TRBJ2-5, with a possible D match to TRBD2 (5 bases). The V gene's germline CDR1 is GTSNPN and CDR2 SVGIG (reference sequence). V shed 2 bases and J shed 4 bases, with 17 bases lying between them. The CDR3 is 15 residues long. CDR3 nucleotide sequence: TGTGCCTGGAGTCCATCCGGACTGCCCGGAGAGACCCAGTACTTC. This encodes CAWSPSGLPGETQYF.

This rearrangement joins TRBV30 to TRBJ1-1, with a tentative D call TRBD1 (5 bases). From germline, CDR1 is GTSNPN and CDR2 SVGIG (reference sequence). The germline V and J ends were trimmed by 0 bases and 6 bases, with 8 bases remaining between them. The CDR3 spans 12 residues. This CDR3 reads CAWSVGTPEAFF. DNA of the CDR3: TGTGCCTGGAGTGTCGGGACCCCTGAAGCTTTCTTT. The whole variable domain, remainder taken from reference TRBV30 and TRBJ1-1, is SQTIHQWPATLVQPVGSPLSLECTVEGTSNPNLYWYRQAAGRGLQLLFYSVGIGQISSEVPQNLSASRPQDRQFILSSKKLLLSDSGFYLCAWSVGTPEAFFGQGTRLTVV.

The rearrangement joins TRBV9 to TRBJ2-1; a possible D gene is TRBD2 (6 bases). V was clipped by 4 bases and J by 9 bases, with 14 bases between them. CDR3 length equals 13 residues. Germline lookup yields CDR1 SGDLS and CDR2 YYNGEE. CDR3 DNA: TGTGCCAGCAGCTTGGACTACACTAGTGAGCAGTTCTTC. The encoded protein is CASSLDYTSEQFF.

The V and J genes are TRBV29-1 and TRBJ2-3, with 9 bases lining up with TRBD2. V lost 7 bases, J lost 4 bases, and 9 bases stayed unmatched. Germline V gives CDR1 SQVTM, CDR2 ANQGSEA. The CDR3 has 14 amino acids. CDR3 DNA: TGCAGCGCCGTAGCGGGAGTGGGGGCAGATACGCAGTATTTT. The encoded protein is CSAVAGVGADTQYF.

This clone was counted a few times. This chain connects TRBV7-8 to TRBJ2-7; the match to TRBD2 covers 9 bases. Trimming cost V 3 bases and J 5 bases; bases outside gene matches: 8. This CDR3 spans 15 amino acids. Per germline, CDR1 SGHVS and CDR2 FQNEAQ. This chain's CDR3 is CASSFRRRGGDEQYF. CDR3 DNA: TGTGCCAGCAGCTTCCGCAGGCGGGGGGGCGACGAGCAGTACTTC.

This chain uses TRBV10-3 with TRBJ2-7; D may be TRBD1 (6 bases). Germline lookup yields CDR1 ENHRY and CDR2 SYGVKD. CDR3 length: 12 residues. Trimming removed 6 bases from V and 4 bases from J, with 10 bases in between. The CDR3 region has the DNA TGTGCCATCAGAGATACAGGGTACGAGCAGTACTTC. Translated: CAIRDTGYEQYF.

The V call is TRBV5-1, the J call TRBJ1-6; D unclear. This CDR3 spans 16 amino acids. V was cut by 0 bases and J by 7 bases, with 14 bases left in between. Germline CDR1 SGHRS, CDR2 YFSETQ. The CDR3 spells CASSLDAGNRNSPLHF. The CDR3 DNA is TGCGCCAGCAGCTTGGACGCAGGAAATCGAAATTCACCCCTCCACTTT.

The V gene is TRBV27, the J gene TRBJ2-1, with a possible D match to TRBD2 (5 bases). Germline lookup yields CDR1 MNHEY and CDR2 SMNVEV (reference sequence). Trimming took 5 bases from V and 0 from J, leaving 14 bases between them. The CDR3 spans 16 residues. The CDR3 loop reads CASSHTGMSSYNEQFF. The DNA of the CDR3 is TGTGCCAGCAGTCACACGGGAATGAGCTCCTACAATGAGCAGTTCTTC.

This rearrangement joins TRBV19 to TRBJ2-5; D not certain. Germline V gives CDR1 LNHDA, CDR2 SQIVND (reference sequence). This CDR3 region has 13 residues. V lost 5 bases to trimming and J lost 1 base, with 8 bases between them. The DNA for the CDR3 is TGTGCCAGTAGTTCCGACGGCCAAGAGACCCAGTACTTC. It specifies CASSSDGQETQYF. Looking up the rest from reference TRBV19 and TRBJ2-5 gives the full variable domain: DGGITQSPKYLFRKEGQNVTLSCEQNLNHDAMYWYRQDPGQGLRLIYYSQIVNDFQKGDIAEGYSVSREKKESFPLTVTSAQKNPTAFYLCASSSDGQETQYFGPGTRLLVL.

This rearrangement joins TRBV4-1 to TRBJ1-2, with 11 bases matching TRBD1. Germline CDR1 reads MGHRA; CDR2 reads YSYEKL. The CDR3 extends over 15 amino acids. V shed 4 bases, J shed 4 bases, and the junction held 5 bases outside the gene matches. CDR3 DNA sequence: TGCGCCAGCAGCCTAGTTGGACAGGGGGCCTATGGCTACACCTTC. This sequence encodes CASSLVGQGAYGYTF.

Only a few counts were recorded for this clone. CDR3 sequence: CSVEDPGQGPYEQYF. The CDR3 nucleotides are TGCAGCGTTGAAGATCCCGGACAGGGGCCCTACGAGCAGTACTTC. The rearrangement links TRBV29-1 to TRBJ2-7, with 9 positions matching TRBD1. CDR1 is SQVTM and CDR2 is ANQGSEA in the germline V gene. The CDR3 sequence is 15 residues long. The ends lost 0 bases at V and 2 bases at J; junction bases unmatched: 5.

The chain combines TRBV29-1 with TRBJ1-2; possibly TRBD1 for D (5 bases). This CDR3 has 14 residues. Germline V gene lookup returns CDR1 SQVTM and CDR2 ANQGSEA. Trimming pared 6 bases from V and 0 bases from J, leaving 14 bases between. CDR3 loop: CSVATLTANYGYTF. DNA of the CDR3: TGCAGCGTCGCGACCCTGACAGCTAACTATGGCTACACCTTC.

With regard to this clone: Other DNA sequences in this specimen translate into the identical CDR3. V usage is TRBV5-1 and J usage is TRBJ2-1, with D possibly being TRBD2 (5 bases). This CDR3 comprises 14 residues. Germline CDR1 reads SGHRS; CDR2 reads YFSETQ. V was pared by 2 bases and J by 4 bases, with 10 bases between. For the CDR3, the DNA is TGCGCCAGCAGCTTAGGCGGGCCTTACAATGAGCAGTTCTTC. Protein sequence: CASSLGGPYNEQFF.

The genes are TRBV7-9 and TRBJ1-1, with D tentatively TRBD1 (5 bases). The CDR3 has 13 residues. CDR1 SEHNR and CDR2 FQNEAQ come from the germline V gene (reference sequence). Trimming took 3 bases from V and 1 from J, leaving 6 bases between them. DNA for the CDR3: TGTGCCAGCAGCTTTCAGGGGAACACTGAAGCTTTCTTT. It yields the protein CASSFQGNTEAFF.

This clone was seen more than once but under ten times. The chain couples TRBV11-2 to TRBJ2-3; 9 bases fit TRBD1. Trimming removed 2 bases from V and 5 bases from J; junction bases left unmatched: 8. There are 16 residues in the CDR3. From germline, CDR1 is SGHAT and CDR2 FQNNGV. The CDR3: CASSLPPQGAKDTQYF. DNA for the CDR3: TGTGCCAGCAGCTTACCCCCACAGGGGGCGAAAGATACGCAGTATTTT.

CDR3 in amino acids: CATSRPPSTDTQYF. CDR3 sequence (DNA): TGTGCCACCAGCAGACCCCCAAGTACAGATACGCAGTATTTT. The chain recombines TRBV15 with TRBJ2-3; no firm D call. Germline V gives CDR1 LNHNV, CDR2 YYDKDF (reference sequence). V lost 2 bases to trimming and J lost 3 bases, with 9 bases between them. The CDR3 extends over 14 amino acids.

This clone was seen more than once but under ten times. This chain links TRBV28 with TRBJ2-3; D not resolved. With 9 bases removed from V and 1 base from J, the gap between germline ends came to 20 bases. The length of the CDR3 is 16 residues. The germline V gene has CDR1 MDHEN and CDR2 SYDVKM. CDR3 sequence (DNA): TGTGCCAGTTGTCTAGGAGCCGCTTCTGGCACAGATACGCAGTATTTT. Encoded protein: CASCLGAASGTDTQYF.

The rearrangement uses TRBV29-1 and TRBJ2-3; 7 nucleotides align to TRBD1. CDR3 length equals 15 residues. V gave up 5 bases and J gave up 6 bases; unmatched junction bases: 14. From germline, CDR1 is SQVTM and CDR2 ANQGSEA. DNA for the CDR3: TGCAGCGTTAGGGAACAGGGGAACGCTCTCGATACGCAGTATTTT. It encodes CSVREQGNALDTQYF.

The V and J genes are TRBV28 and TRBJ2-7; D is undetermined. V shed 5 bases and J shed 2 bases, with 10 bases lying between them. The germline V gene encodes CDR1 MDHEN and CDR2 SYDVKM. The CDR3 totals 13 residues. The CDR3, as DNA: TGTGCCAGCAGTCCCGGAGCAACCTACGAGCAGTACTTC. Protein: CASSPGATYEQYF.

This sequence joins TRBV4-3 and TRBJ1-5, with unresolved D. Germline V gene sequence: CDR1 LGHNA, CDR2 YSLEER. V lost 4 bases, J lost 0 bases, and 10 bases lay in between. This CDR3 has 15 residues. The CDR3 DNA reads as TGCGCCAGCAGCCTCCAGGTGAATAGCAATCAGCCCCAGCATTTT. Translated, it gives CASSLQVNSNQPQHF.

This clone was counted only a few times. The J gene is TRBJ2-3, the V gene TRBV29-1, with 7 bases lining up with TRBD1. With 6 bases clipped from V and 6 bases from J, the junction kept 6 bases outside the gene matches. The CDR3 is 12 residues long. Germline V lookup: CDR1 SQVTM, CDR2 ANQGSEA. The CDR3 sequence is CSVQTTGDTQYF. The CDR3 DNA sequence: TGCAGCGTCCAAACGACAGGGGATACGCAGTATTTT.

The sample holds a few counts of this clone. The rearrangement links TRBV7-9 to TRBJ2-7; the D gene is possibly TRBD2 (6 bases). V lost 6 bases, J lost 1 base, and 16 bases lay in between. Per germline, CDR1 SEHNR and CDR2 FQNEAQ (reference sequence). CDR3 length equals 15 residues. CDR3 in DNA: TGTGCCAGCAGTTGGGGAGGCGGGGCGTCCTACGAGCAGTACTTC. It encodes CASSWGGGASYEQYF.

This clone turned up a few times. The V call is TRBV2, the J call TRBJ2-5, with 7 bases matching TRBD2. Trimming removed 6 bases from V and 5 bases from J; junction bases left unmatched: 6. Germline loops: CDR1 SNHLY, CDR2 FYNNEI. This CDR3 comprises 13 residues. As DNA, the CDR3 is TGTGCCAGCAGAGATTATAGCGGGGAGACCCAGTACTTC. Its translation: CASRDYSGETQYF.

This rearrangement joins TRBV7-8 to TRBJ2-6, with 7 bases fitting TRBD2. V trimming: 5 bases; J trimming: 2 bases; junction bases outside the gene matches: 6. The CDR3 sequence is 16 residues long. Germline V lookup: CDR1 SGHVS, CDR2 FQNEAQ. The CDR3: CASSRSAGTGANVLTF. As DNA, the CDR3 is TGTGCCAGCAGCCGATCAGCGGGAACTGGGGCCAACGTCCTGACTTTC.

V and J are TRBV29-1 and TRBJ2-4, with TRBD2 matching 7 bases. The V segment lost 2 bases and the J segment 3 bases; nucleotides outside the gene matches: 7. The CDR3 runs to 15 residues. The V gene's germline CDR1 is SQVTM and CDR2 ANQGSEA. CDR3 in amino acids: CSVEQGGRVKNIQYF. The CDR3 nucleotides are TGCAGCGTTGAACAGGGAGGGAGGGTCAAAAACATTCAGTACTTC.

This clone was picked up a small number of times. The chain couples TRBV19 to TRBJ1-1, with D uncertain. This CDR3 has 14 amino acids. The V and J ends lost 8 bases and 0 bases respectively, with 13 bases between them. Germline values: CDR1 LNHDA, CDR2 SQIVND (reference sequence). CDR3 region: CASLGMDLNTEAFF. The CDR3 nucleotides read TGTGCCAGTCTGGGAATGGACCTGAACACTGAAGCTTTCTTT.

The chain couples TRBV5-1 to TRBJ2-3, with D uncertain. Trimming removed 0 bases from V and 4 bases from J, with 9 bases in between. This CDR3 region has 14 residues. Germline values: CDR1 SGHRS, CDR2 YFSETQ. CDR3 sequence: CASSLGPDADTQYF. The CDR3, as DNA: TGCGCCAGCAGCTTGGGTCCTGATGCAGATACGCAGTATTTT.

This chain connects TRBV4-2 to TRBJ2-1; D gene ambiguous. Germline loops: CDR1 LGHNA, CDR2 YNFKEQ. This CDR3 is built from 15 residues. V lost 0 bases and J lost 0, with 6 bases in between. This chain's CDR3 is CASSQDTTSYNEQFF. In nucleotides, the CDR3 is TGTGCCAGCAGCCAAGATACAACCTCCTACAATGAGCAGTTCTTC.